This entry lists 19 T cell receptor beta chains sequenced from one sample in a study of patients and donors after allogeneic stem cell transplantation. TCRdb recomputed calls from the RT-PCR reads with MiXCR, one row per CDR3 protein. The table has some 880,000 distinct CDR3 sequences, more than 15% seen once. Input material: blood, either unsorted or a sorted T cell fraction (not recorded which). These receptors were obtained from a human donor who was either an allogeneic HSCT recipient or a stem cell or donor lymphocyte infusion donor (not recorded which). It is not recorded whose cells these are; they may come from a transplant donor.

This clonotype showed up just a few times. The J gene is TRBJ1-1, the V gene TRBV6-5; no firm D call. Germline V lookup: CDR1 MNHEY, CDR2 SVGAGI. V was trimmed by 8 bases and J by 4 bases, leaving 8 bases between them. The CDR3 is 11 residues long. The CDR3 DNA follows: TGTGCCAGCGAACGGGGCACTGAAGCTTTCTTT. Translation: CASERGTEAFF.

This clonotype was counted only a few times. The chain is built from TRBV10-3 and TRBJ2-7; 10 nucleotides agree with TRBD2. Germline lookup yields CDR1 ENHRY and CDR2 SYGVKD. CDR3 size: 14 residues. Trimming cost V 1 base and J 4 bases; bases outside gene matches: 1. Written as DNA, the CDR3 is TGTGCCATCAGTGAGTTTAGCGGGGGGTACGAGCAGTACTTC. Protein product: CAISEFSGGYEQYF.

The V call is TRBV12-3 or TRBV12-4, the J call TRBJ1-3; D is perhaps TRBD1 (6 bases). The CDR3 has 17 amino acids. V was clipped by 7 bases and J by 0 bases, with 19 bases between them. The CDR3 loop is CASTHRDTPPSGNTIYF. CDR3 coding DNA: TGTGCCAGCACCCACCGGGACACTCCACCCTCTGGAAACACCATATATTTT.

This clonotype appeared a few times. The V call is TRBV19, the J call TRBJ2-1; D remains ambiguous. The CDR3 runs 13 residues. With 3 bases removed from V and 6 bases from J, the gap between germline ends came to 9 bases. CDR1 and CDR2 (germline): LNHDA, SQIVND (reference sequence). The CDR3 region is CASSMGQLNEQFF. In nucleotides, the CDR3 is TGTGCCAGTAGTATGGGTCAGCTCAATGAGCAGTTCTTC.

CDR3 residues: CASSTYNNYGYTF. CDR3 DNA: TGTGCCAGCAGCACATACAACAACTATGGCTACACCTTC. V usage is TRBV7-9 and J usage is TRBJ1-2; the D is unclear. V lost 5 bases, J lost 2 bases, and 9 bases lay in between. The V gene's germline CDR1 is SEHNR and CDR2 FQNEAQ (reference sequence). The CDR3 has 13 amino acids.

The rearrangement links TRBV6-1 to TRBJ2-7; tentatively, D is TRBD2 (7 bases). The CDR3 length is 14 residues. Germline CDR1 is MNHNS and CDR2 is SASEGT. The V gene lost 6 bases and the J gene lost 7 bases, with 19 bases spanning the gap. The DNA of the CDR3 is TGTGCCAGCAGCCTCAACCCGGGGGGCGAAGAGCAGTACTTC. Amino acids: CASSLNPGGEEQYF.

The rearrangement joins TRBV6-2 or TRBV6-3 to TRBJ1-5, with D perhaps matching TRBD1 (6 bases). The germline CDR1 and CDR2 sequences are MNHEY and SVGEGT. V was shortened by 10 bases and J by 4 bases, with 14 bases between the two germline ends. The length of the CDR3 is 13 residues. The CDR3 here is CATTRGGNQPQHF. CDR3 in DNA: TGTGCCACTACTAGAGGGGGTAATCAGCCCCAGCATTTT.

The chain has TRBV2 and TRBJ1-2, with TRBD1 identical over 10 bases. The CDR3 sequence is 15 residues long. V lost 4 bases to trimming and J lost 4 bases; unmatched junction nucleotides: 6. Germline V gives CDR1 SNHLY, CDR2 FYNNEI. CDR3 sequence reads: CASSAGQGDGYGYTF. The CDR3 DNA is TGTGCCAGCAGTGCTGGACAGGGGGATGGCTATGGCTACACCTTC.

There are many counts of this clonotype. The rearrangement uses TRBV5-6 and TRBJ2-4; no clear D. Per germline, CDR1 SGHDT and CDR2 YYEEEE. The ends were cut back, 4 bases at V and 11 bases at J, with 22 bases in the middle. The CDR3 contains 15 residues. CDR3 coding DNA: TGTGCCAGCAGCCTGCTAGGCCCACCTTCAGAGGTTCAGTACTTC. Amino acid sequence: CASSLLGPPSEVQYF.

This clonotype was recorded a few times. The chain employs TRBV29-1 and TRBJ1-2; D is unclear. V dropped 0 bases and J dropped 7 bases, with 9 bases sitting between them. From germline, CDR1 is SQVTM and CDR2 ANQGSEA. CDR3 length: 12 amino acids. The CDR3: CSVEEGGVGYTF. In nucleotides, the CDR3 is TGCAGCGTTGAAGAAGGCGGGGTTGGCTACACCTTC.

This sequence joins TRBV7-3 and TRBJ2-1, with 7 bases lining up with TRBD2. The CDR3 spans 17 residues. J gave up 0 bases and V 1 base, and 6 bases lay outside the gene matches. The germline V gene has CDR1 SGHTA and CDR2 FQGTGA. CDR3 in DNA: TGTGCCAGCAGCTTAAAAGCGGGGCTGAGCTCCTACAATGAGCAGTTCTTC. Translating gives CASSLKAGLSSYNEQFF. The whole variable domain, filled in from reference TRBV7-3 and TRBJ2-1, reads GAGVSQTPSNKVTEKGKYVELRCDPISGHTALYWYRQSLGQGPEFLIYFQGTGAADDSGLPNDRFFAVRPEGSVSTLKIQRTERGDSAVYLCASSLKAGLSSYNEQFFGPGTRLTVL.

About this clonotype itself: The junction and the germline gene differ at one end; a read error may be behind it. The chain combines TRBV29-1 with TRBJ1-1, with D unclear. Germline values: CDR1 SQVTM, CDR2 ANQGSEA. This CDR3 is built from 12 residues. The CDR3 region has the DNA TGCAGCGTTGAAGACCGGGTCTCTGAGGCTTTCTTT. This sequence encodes CSVEDRVSEAFF. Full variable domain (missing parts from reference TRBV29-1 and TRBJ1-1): SAVISQKPSRDICQRGTSLTIQCQVDSQVTMMFWYRQQPGQSLTLIATANQGSEATYESGFVIDKFPISRPNLTFSTLTVSNMSPEDSSIYLCSVEDRVSEAFFGQGTRLTVV.

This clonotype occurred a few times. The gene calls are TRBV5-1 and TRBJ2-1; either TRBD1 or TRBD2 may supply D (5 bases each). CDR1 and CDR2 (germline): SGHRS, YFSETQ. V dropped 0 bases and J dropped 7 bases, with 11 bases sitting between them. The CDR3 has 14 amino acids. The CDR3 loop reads CASSLGGKGNEQFF. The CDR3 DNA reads TGCGCCAGCAGCTTGGGGGGGAAAGGAAATGAGCAGTTCTTC. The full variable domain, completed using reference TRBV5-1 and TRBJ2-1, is KAGVTQTPRYLIKTRGQQVTLSCSPISGHRSVSWYQQTPGQGLQFLFEYFSETQRNKGNFPGRFSGRQFSNSRSEMNVSTLELGDSALYLCASSLGGKGNEQFFGPGTRLTVL.

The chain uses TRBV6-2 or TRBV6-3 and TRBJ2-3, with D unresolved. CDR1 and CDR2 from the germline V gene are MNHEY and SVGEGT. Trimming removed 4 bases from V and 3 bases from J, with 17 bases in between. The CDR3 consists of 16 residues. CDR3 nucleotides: TGTGCCAGCAGTTTTCCAGACCTTGGTAGTACAGATACGCAGTATTTT. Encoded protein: CASSFPDLGSTDTQYF.

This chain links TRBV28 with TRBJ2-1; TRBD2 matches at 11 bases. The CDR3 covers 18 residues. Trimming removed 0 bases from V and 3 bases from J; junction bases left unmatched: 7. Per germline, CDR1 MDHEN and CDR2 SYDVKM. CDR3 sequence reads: CASSLWISGRANYNEQFF. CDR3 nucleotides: TGTGCCAGCAGTTTATGGATTAGCGGGAGGGCAAACTACAATGAGCAGTTCTTC.

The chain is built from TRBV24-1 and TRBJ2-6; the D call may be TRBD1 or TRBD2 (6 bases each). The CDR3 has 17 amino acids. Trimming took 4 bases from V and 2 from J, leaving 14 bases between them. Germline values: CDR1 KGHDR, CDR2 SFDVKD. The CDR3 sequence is CATSDPQGGPGANVLTF. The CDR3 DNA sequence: TGTGCCACCAGTGACCCCCAAGGGGGGCCTGGGGCCAACGTCCTGACTTTC.

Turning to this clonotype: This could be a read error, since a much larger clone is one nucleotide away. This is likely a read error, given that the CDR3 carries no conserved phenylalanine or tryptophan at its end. CDR3 nucleotide sequence: TGTGCCAGCACCCTGTTCGGGGGCGAGCAGTACTTA. It specifies CASTLFGGEQYL. The chain employs TRBV12-3 or TRBV12-4 and TRBJ2-7; weak D call: TRBD2 (6 bases). The CDR3 spans 12 residues. Trimming removed 7 bases from V and 6 bases from J, with 13 bases in between.

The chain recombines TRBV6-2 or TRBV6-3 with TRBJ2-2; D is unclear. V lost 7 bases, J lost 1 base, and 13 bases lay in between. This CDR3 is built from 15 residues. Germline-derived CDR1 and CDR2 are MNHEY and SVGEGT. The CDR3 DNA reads TGTGCCAGCACCGAACACACCATGAACACCGGGGAGCTGTTTTTT. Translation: CASTEHTMNTGELFF.

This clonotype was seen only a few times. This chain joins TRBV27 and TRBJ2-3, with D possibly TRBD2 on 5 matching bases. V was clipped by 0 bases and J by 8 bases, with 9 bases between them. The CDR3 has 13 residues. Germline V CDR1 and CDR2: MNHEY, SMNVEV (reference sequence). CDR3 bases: TGTGCCAGCAGTTTATCGGGGAGTCGTACGCAGTATTTT. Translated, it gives CASSLSGSRTQYF.